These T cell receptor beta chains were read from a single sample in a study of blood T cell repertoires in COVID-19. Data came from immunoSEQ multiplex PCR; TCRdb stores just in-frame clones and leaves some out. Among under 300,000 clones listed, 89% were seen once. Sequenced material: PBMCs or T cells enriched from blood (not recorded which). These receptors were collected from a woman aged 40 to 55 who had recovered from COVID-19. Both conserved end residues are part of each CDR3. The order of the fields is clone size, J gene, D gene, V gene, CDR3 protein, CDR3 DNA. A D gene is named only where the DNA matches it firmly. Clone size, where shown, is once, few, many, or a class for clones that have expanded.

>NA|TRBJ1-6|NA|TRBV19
CASSSRPSWRSPLHF
TGTGCCAGTTCCTCCCGGCCCTCCTGGCGGTCACCCCTCCACTTT
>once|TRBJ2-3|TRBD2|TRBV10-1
CASSAAGGTNTQYF
TGCGCCAGCAGTGCGGCGGGGGGTACGAATACGCAGTATTTT
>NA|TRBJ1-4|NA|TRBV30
CAWSVPSQRVVGKLFF
TGTGCCTGGAGTGTACCCAGCCAGCGGGTAGTAGGAAAACTGTTTTTT
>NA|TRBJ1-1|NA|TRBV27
CASSSLARDSEAFF
TGTGCCAGCAGCTCCTTGGCTAGGGACTCCGAAGCTTTCTTT
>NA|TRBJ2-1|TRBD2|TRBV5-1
CASSLSSGGTNSYNEQFF
TGCGCCAGCAGCTTGTCTAGCGGGGGGACAAACTCCTACAATGAGCAGTTCTTC
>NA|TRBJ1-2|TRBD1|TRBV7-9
CASSLATGVRGGYTF
TGTGCCAGCAGCTTAGCGACAGGGGTTCGTGGTGGCTACACCTTC
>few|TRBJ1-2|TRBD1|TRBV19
CASSFPGTGMGYTF
TGTGCCAGTAGTTTCCCCGGGACAGGGATGGGCTACACCTTC
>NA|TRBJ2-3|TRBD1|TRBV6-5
CASSYAGTGADTQYF
TGTGCCAGCAGTTACGCTGGGACAGGGGCAGATACGCAGTATTTT
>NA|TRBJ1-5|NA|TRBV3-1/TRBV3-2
CASLGLNSNQPQHF
TGTGCCAGCCTGGGCCTGAATAGCAATCAGCCCCAGCATTTT
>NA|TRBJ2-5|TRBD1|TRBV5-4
CASSSGGQGGETQYF
TGTGCCAGCAGTTCGGGGGGACAGGGAGGAGAGACCCAGTACTTC
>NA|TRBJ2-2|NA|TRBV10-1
CASSDYGELFF
TGCGCCAGCAGCGACTACGGGGAGCTGTTTTTT
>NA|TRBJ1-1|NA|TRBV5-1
CASSLEPGRAEAFF
TGCGCCAGCAGCTTGGAGCCAGGAAGAGCTGAAGCTTTCTTT
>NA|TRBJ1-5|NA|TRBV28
CASSPVEIRANQPQHF
TGTGCCAGCAGCCCAGTCGAGATCCGAGCGAATCAGCCCCAGCATTTT
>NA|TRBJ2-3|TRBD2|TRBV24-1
CATSDPLAGGSDTQYF
TGTGCCACCAGTGATCCGCTAGCGGGGGGCTCAGATACGCAGTATTTT
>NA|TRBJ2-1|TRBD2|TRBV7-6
CASSRQAGGLVYNEQFF
TGTGCCAGCAGCCGACAAGCGGGGGGCCTCGTTTACAATGAGCAGTTCTTC
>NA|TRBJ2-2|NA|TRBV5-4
CASSLEAGELFF
TGTGCCAGCAGCTTAGAGGCCGGGGAGCTGTTTTTT
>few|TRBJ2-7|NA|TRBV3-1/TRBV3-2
CASSLSPGGYEQYF
TGTGCCAGCAGCCTCTCCCCTGGAGGCTACGAGCAGTACTTC
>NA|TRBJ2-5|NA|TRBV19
CASSSPRRVGETQYF
TGTGCCAGTAGCTCCCCCCGACGGGTTGGAGAGACCCAGTACTTC
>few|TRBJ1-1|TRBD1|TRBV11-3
CASSLTGTNTEAFF
TGTGCCAGCAGCTTGACAGGGACCAACACTGAAGCTTTCTTT
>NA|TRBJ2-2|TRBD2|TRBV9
CASSVGRGDTGELFF
TGTGCCAGCAGCGTAGGACGGGGGGACACCGGGGAGCTGTTTTTT
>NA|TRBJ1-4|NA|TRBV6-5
CASRPYSTNEKLFF
TGTGCCAGCAGACCCTACTCAACTAATGAAAAACTGTTTTTT
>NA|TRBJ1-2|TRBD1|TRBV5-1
CASNLGDRGLSYGYTF
TGCGCCAGCAACTTGGGGGACAGGGGTTTATCCTATGGCTACACCTTC
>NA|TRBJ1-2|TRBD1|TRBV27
CASSLRTGEGGYTF
TGTGCCAGCAGTTTAAGGACAGGGGAGGGTGGCTACACCTTC
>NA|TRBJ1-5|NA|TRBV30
CAWSGGAGDQPQHF
TGTGCCTGGAGTGGAGGGGCAGGGGATCAGCCCCAGCATTTT
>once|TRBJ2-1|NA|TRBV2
CASSVQDWQFF
TGTGCCAGCTCCGTACAGGATTGGCAGTTCTTC
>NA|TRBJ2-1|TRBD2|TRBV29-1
CSVQTSGSYNEQFF
TGCAGCGTACAAACTAGCGGATCCTACAATGAGCAGTTCTTC
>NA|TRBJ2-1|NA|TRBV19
CASSINWFAVSYNEQFF
TGTGCCAGTAGTATTAATTGGTTTGCGGTCTCCTACAATGAGCAGTTCTTC
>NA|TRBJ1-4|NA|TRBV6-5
CASRGGGATNEKLFF
TGTGCCAGCAGGGGCGGGGGTGCAACTAATGAAAAACTGTTTTTT
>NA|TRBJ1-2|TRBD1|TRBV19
CASSVTGGIPYGYTF
TGTGCCAGTAGTGTGACAGGGGGCATACCCTATGGCTACACCTTC
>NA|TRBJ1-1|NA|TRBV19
CASSIDLAISTEAFF
TGTGCCAGTAGTATAGATCTCGCGATTAGCACTGAAGCTTTCTTT
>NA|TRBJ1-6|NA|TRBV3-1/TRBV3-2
CASSQGRGSYNSPLHF
TGTGCCAGCAGCCAGGGCAGGGGATCCTATAATTCACCCCTCCACTTT
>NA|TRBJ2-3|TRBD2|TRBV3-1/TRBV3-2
CASSQPPYSGGALDTQYF
TGTGCCAGCAGCCAACCCCCCTACAGCGGGGGGGCCTTAGATACGCAGTATTTT
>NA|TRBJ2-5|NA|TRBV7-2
CASSSRLPGETQYF
TGTGCCAGCAGCTCAAGACTGCCAGGGGAGACCCAGTACTTC
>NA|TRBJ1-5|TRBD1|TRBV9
CASSAGTGNGPQHF
TGTGCCAGCAGCGCCGGGACAGGGAATGGGCCCCAGCATTTT
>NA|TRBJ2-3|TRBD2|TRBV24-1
CATSDTSGTSGGTDTQYF
TGTGCCACCAGTGATACTTCCGGGACTAGCGGAGGCACAGATACGCAGTATTTT